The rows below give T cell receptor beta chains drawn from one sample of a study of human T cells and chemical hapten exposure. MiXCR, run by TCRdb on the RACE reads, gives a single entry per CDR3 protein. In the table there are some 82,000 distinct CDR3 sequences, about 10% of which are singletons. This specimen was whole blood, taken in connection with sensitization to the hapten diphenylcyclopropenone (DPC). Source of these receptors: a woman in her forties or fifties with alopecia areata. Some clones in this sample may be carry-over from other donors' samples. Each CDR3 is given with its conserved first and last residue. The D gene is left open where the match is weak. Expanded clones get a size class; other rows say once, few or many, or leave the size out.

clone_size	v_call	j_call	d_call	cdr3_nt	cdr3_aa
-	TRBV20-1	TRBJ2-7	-	TGCAGTGCTAGAGATCCCACCCGGGACGAGCAGTACTTC	CSARDPTRDEQYF
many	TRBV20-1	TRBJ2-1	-	TGCAGTGCTCCGAAGGAGCCGGGGAGGAAGTATCCCTACAATGAGCAGTTCTTC	CSAPKEPGRKYPYNEQFF
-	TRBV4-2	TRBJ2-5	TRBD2	TGTGCCAGCAGCCAAGGAGGGACTAGCGGGGGAGAGACCCAGTACTTC	CASSQGGTSGGETQYF
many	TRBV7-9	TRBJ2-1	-	TGTGCCAGCAGCTTAACGGCCGCCCAGGATCGGTTCTTC	CASSLTAAQDRFF
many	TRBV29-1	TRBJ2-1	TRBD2	TGCAGCGTTGCTCCTGGACCGAGATTGAGACTAGCGGGAGTGGGTGAGCAGTTCTTC	CSVAPGPRLRLAGVGEQFF
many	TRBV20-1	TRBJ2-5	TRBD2	TGCAGTGCCCCCTGGGACCATAGCGGGTACCAAGAGACCCAGTACTTC	CSAPWDHSGYQETQYF
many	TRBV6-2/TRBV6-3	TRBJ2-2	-	TGTGCCAGCATAGAGGCGGGGCCGAACACCGGGGAGCTGTTTTTT	CASIEAGPNTGELFF
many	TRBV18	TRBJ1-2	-	TGTGCCAGCTCACCAGGAGCTAACTATGGCTACACCTTC	CASSPGANYGYTF
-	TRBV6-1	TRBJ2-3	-	TGTGCCAGCAGTTCACGGACCTTCAATCTATTGAGCACAGATACGCAGTATTTT	CASSSRTFNLLSTDTQYF
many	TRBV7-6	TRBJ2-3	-	TGTGCCAGCAGCTCAATGGGCGGATCCACAGATACGCAGTATTTT	CASSSMGGSTDTQYF
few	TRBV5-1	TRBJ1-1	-	TGCGCCAGCAGCTGGGGGACTGAAGCTTTCTTT	CASSWGTEAFF
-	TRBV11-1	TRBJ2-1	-	TGTGCCAGCAGCTTAGGGGTTGGTAGCGGTTACAATGAGCAGTTCTTC	CASSLGVGSGYNEQFF
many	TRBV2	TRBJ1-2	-	TGTGCCAGCAGTGAGGAATTCCACTATGGCTACACCTTC	CASSEEFHYGYTF
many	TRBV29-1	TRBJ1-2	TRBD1	TGCAGCGTTGAAGATCTAATGAGACAGGGAAATATGGGTGGCTACACCTTC	CSVEDLMRQGNMGGYTF
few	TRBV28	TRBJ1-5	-	TGTGCCAGCAGTTTATCGGGAAAGCCCCAGCATTTT	CASSLSGKPQHF
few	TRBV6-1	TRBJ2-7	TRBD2	TGTGCCAGCAGCCCCGGGACTAGCGGTTCCTACGAGCAGTACTTC	CASSPGTSGSYEQYF
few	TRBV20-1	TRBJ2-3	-	TGCAGTGCTAGAGATCCCCTTGGAGATACGCAGTATTTT	CSARDPLGDTQYF
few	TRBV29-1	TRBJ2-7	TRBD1	TGCAGCGTTGAAGAGCGAGCCTGGGGACAGGGAGTGTTAGGGCAGTACTTC	CSVEERAWGQGVLGQYF
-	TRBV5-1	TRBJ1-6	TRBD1	TGCGCCAGCAGCTCGTCAGGGGGGAATTCACCCCTCCACTTT	CASSSSGGNSPLHF
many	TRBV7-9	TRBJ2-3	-	TGTGCCAGCAGCTTATCCGATACGCAGTATTTT	CASSLSDTQYF
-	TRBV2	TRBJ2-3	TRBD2	TGTGCCAGCAGCCGGAGCGGGAGGGCCTTTCGTGATACGCAGTATTTT	CASSRSGRAFRDTQYF
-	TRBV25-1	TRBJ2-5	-	TGTGCCAGCAGTGAAAGGGGTAGCGGAGGGGTTCAAGAGACCCAGTACTTC	CASSERGSGGVQETQYF
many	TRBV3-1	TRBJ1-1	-	TGTGCCAGCAGCCAAGTTTCAGGGGTGGTAGCTTTCTTT	CASSQVSGVVAFF
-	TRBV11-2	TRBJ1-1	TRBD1	TGTGCCAGCACCTTCCAAACAGGGGGCAACACTAAAGCTTTCTTT	CASTFQTGGNTKAFF
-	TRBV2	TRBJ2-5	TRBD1	TGTGCCAGCAGTCTGGACAGGGAAGGGACCCAGTACTTC	CASSLDREGTQYF
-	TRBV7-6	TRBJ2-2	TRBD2	TGTGCCAGCAGCTTAGTGACTAGCGGGGGATCTGGAAGGGCCGGGGAGCTGTTTTTT	CASSLVTSGGSGRAGELFF
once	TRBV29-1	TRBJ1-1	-	TGCAGCGTCCAATTTTGGGACCGGGCTTTCTTT	CSVQFWDRAFF
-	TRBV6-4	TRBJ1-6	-	TGTGCCAGCAGTGACACTCATGGGATTTCACCCCTCCACTTT	CASSDTHGISPLHF
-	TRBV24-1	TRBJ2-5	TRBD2	TGTGCCACCAGTGATCCGGGACTAGCGGGAGGGAGGGAGACCCAGTACTTC	CATSDPGLAGGRETQYF
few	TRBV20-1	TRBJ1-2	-	TGCAGTGCTAGAGACCAACAGGGACGGTATAACTATGGCTACACCTTC	CSARDQQGRYNYGYTF
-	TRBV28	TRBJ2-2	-	TGTGCCAGCAGTTTATTGCAGGGCGCCGGGGAGCTGTTTTTT	CASSLLQGAGELFF
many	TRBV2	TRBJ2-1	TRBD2	TGTGCCAGCAGAGCCAGCGGGAGTGATAACAATGAGCAGTTCTTC	CASRASGSDNNEQFF
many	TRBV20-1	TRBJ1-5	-	TGCAGTGCTAGAGATCGTGGGGGCAATCAGCCCCAGCATTTT	CSARDRGGNQPQHF
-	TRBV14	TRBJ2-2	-	TGTGCCAGCAGCCAAGTCACGGGGATCGGGGAGCTGTTTTTT	CASSQVTGIGELFF
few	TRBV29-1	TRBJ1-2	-	TGCAGCTCCTGGGGAGACTATGGCTACACCTTC	CSSWGDYGYTF
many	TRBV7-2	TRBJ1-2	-	TGTGCCAGCAGCTCCACCACTAACTATGGCTACACCTTC	CASSSTTNYGYTF
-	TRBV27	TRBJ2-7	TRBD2	TGTGCCAGCATAGGTACGACTAGCGGGAGCGGGTACGAGCAGTACTTC	CASIGTTSGSGYEQYF
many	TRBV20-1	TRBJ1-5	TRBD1	TGCAGTACTCCGGGACAGGGTCTAAATTTCAATCAGCCCCAGCATTTT	CSTPGQGLNFNQPQHF
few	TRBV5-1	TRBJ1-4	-	TGCGCCAGCAGCTCCTCGGGAAGGACAACTAATGAAAAACTGTTTTTT	CASSSSGRTTNEKLFF
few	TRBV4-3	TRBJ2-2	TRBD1	TGCGCCAGCAGCCAATTAAGGGGGCTAGGGACCGGGGAGCTGTTTTTT	CASSQLRGLGTGELFF
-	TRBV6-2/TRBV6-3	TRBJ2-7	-	TGTGCCAGCACCGCCCCAGGGAGAGGCTCCTACGAGCAGTACTTC	CASTAPGRGSYEQYF
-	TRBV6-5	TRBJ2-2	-	TGTGCCAGCAGTCTAGACTTCGGCCCGGGGGAGCTGTTTTTT	CASSLDFGPGELFF
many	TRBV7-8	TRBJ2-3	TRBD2	TGTGCCAGCCGTAGCGGGGCGGCCCGCTCAGATACGCAGTATTTT	CASRSGAARSDTQYF